The 18 T cell receptor beta chains below come from one sample, sequenced in a study of shared clonotypes between healthy human individuals. Produced via immunoSEQ multiplex PCR; TCRdb's table is partial and in-frame only. The sample has about 1.1 million clones, around 77% seen once; the top ten hold more than 0.85%. The sequenced sample consisted of memory CD4+ T cells from PBMCs. Subset described: CD45RA-negative fraction. The receptors originated from a man between 18 and 35 years old in good health. Some clones in this sample may be carry-over from other donors' samples.

This clone was picked up a small number of times. This sequence joins TRBV7-8 and TRBJ2-7; TRBD2 aligns across 7 bases. CDR1 is SGHVS and CDR2 is FQNEAQ in the germline V gene. This CDR3 region has 16 residues. The V gene end was trimmed by 1 base and the J gene end by 4 bases; junction bases not matched to a gene: 10. CDR3 in DNA: TGTGCCAGCAGCTTAGGTCCAGCGGGAATATCGTACGAGCAGTACTTC. Residues: CASSLGPAGISYEQYF.

This clone is classed as medium-sized. V gene TRBV4-2 combines with J gene TRBJ2-2; a weak D match, TRBD2 (5 bases). Per germline, CDR1 LGHNA and CDR2 YNFKEQ. There are 15 residues in the CDR3. The V end was cut by 4 bases, the J end by 1 base, with 10 bases between. CDR3 sequence: CASSLSGRNTGELFF. CDR3 sequence (DNA): TGTGCCAGCAGCCTGAGCGGTAGGAACACCGGGGAGCTGTTTTTT.

The chain employs TRBV2 and TRBJ2-5, with D unclear. Trimming shortened V by 4 bases and J by 7 bases, and 13 bases separated the two germline ends. There are 13 residues in the CDR3. Germline-derived CDR1 and CDR2 are SNHLY and FYNNEI. The CDR3 sequence: CASSVSQSGTQYF. The CDR3 DNA reads as TGTGCCAGCAGTGTATCACAGAGTGGGACCCAGTACTTC. Full variable domain (rest looked up from reference TRBV2 and TRBJ2-5): EPEVTQTPSHQVTQMGQEVILRCVPISNHLYFYWYRQILGQKVEFLVSFYNNEISEKSEIFDDQFSVERPDGSNFTLKIRSTKLEDSAMYFCASSVSQSGTQYFGPGTRLLVL.

V is TRBV4-1 and J is TRBJ2-7; D not resolved. The germline CDR1 and CDR2 sequences are MGHRA and YSYEKL. The V end was cut by 4 bases, the J end by 3 bases, with 16 bases between. The CDR3 is made up of 15 amino acids. The CDR3 coding sequence is TGCGCCAGCAGCCGAGAACCCCTAGAGGACTACGAGCAGTACTTC. Its translation is CASSREPLEDYEQYF.

CDR3 sequence: CSVVRQGDTEAFF. Here the CDR3 DNA reads TGCAGCGTTGTGCGCCAGGGTGACACTGAAGCTTTCTTT. The chain couples TRBV29-1 to TRBJ1-1, with a possible D match to TRBD1 (5 bases). The CDR3 totals 13 residues. Germline CDR1 is SQVTM and CDR2 is ANQGSEA. V lost 4 bases, J lost 3 bases, and 12 bases lay in between.

The chain recombines TRBV18 with TRBJ1-2; tentatively, D is TRBD1 (5 bases). Germline V gene lookup returns CDR1 KGHSH and CDR2 LQKENI. There are 16 residues in the CDR3. Trimming took off 0 bases at V and 3 bases at J, with 14 bases between the two ends. Here the CDR3 reads CASSPPSRVGDYGYTF. In DNA form, the CDR3 reads TGTGCCAGCTCACCACCATCCAGGGTGGGGGACTATGGCTACACCTTC.

This clone was seen a handful of times. The rearrangement uses TRBV29-1 and TRBJ2-7; maybe TRBD1 (5 bases). Germline V gives CDR1 SQVTM, CDR2 ANQGSEA. CDR3 length: 13 amino acids. The V end was cut by 3 bases, the J end by 6 bases, with 15 bases between. Here the CDR3 reads CSVEISQQGEQYF. The CDR3 region has the DNA TGCAGCGTTGAGATCTCGCAGCAGGGCGAGCAGTACTTC.

This clone was detected only a few times. This specimen includes other DNA sequences encoding the same CDR3. V and J are TRBV7-9 and TRBJ1-2, with 7 nucleotides matching TRBD1. Germline CDR1 is SEHNR and CDR2 is FQNEAQ (reference sequence). There are 13 residues in the CDR3. The V gene end was trimmed by 6 bases and the J gene end by 6 bases; junction bases not matched to a gene: 7. The CDR3 loop is CASSLRQGDGYTF. CDR3 sequence (DNA): TGTGCCAGCAGTCTTAGACAGGGAGATGGCTACACCTTC.

Comment on this clone: A far larger clone is just one base off, so this is likely a read error. At the DNA level, this CDR3 is encoded by other sequences in the same sample as well. This chain joins TRBV5-1 and TRBJ2-5; the match to TRBD1 covers 7 bases. The better agreement between TRBJ2-7 and the DNA end casts doubt on the J call. The CDR3 runs 19 residues. CDR1 is SGHRS, CDR2 YFSETQ, per germline. In DNA form, the CDR3 reads TGCGCCAGCAGCTTGTCCCGGGACAGACCATCCCTGGCCTCCTACGAGCAGTACTTC. Translating it yields CASSLSRDRPSLASYEQYF.

The chain carries TRBV16 and TRBJ2-2; no definite D call. Germline CDR1 is KGHSY and CDR2 is FQNENV. This CDR3 has 14 amino acids. Deletions cut 8 bases from V and 4 bases from J, with 14 bases between. The CDR3 spells CASRSQVGTGELFF. CDR3 coding DNA: TGTGCCAGCCGATCCCAGGTGGGCACCGGGGAGCTGTTTTTT.

The chain employs TRBV5-1 and TRBJ2-1; D may match TRBD1 or TRBD2 (6 bases each). The CDR3 is 16 amino acids. The germline V and J ends were trimmed by 0 bases and 2 bases, with 12 bases remaining between them. Germline CDR1 reads SGHRS; CDR2 reads YFSETQ. Here the CDR3 reads CASSLGPGGTYNEQFF. In nucleotides, the CDR3 is TGCGCCAGCAGCTTGGGGCCCGGGGGCACCTACAATGAGCAGTTCTTC.

As to this clone: A far larger clone lies a single base away; this is likely a read error. The conserved final phenylalanine or tryptophan is absent from the CDR3, which likely points to a read error. The J gene is TRBJ1-2, the V gene TRBV6-1, with 10 bases matching TRBD1. From germline, CDR1 is MNHNS and CDR2 SASEGT. Losses at the gene ends were 1 base for V and 4 bases for J; bases not matched to a gene: 15. This CDR3 region has 19 residues. In DNA form, the CDR3 reads TGTGCCAGCAGTGAAGTTGTTGGGGGCTGGACAGGGGGTTTCTATGGCTACACCCTC. Translation gives CASSEVVGGWTGGFYGYTL.

V and J are TRBV29-1 and TRBJ2-6; perhaps TRBD1 as D (6 bases). The CDR3 length is 15 residues. Germline lookup yields CDR1 SQVTM and CDR2 ANQGSEA. V dropped 6 bases and J dropped 0 bases, with 12 bases sitting between them. The CDR3 reads CSVEDRTSGANVLTF. The CDR3 DNA reads as TGCAGCGTGGAGGACAGAACCTCTGGGGCCAACGTCCTGACTTTC.

The CDR3 coding sequence is TGTGCCAGCAGTCAAAGATGGGAGACCCAGTACTTC. Amino acid sequence: CASSQRWETQYF. V gene TRBV11-2 combines with J gene TRBJ2-5, with D unresolved. Looked up from germline, CDR1 is SGHAT and CDR2 is FQNNGV. The ends were cut back, 6 bases at V and 5 bases at J, with 10 bases in the middle. The CDR3 loop spans 12 amino acids.

The V gene is TRBV7-9, the J gene TRBJ2-3, with 8 bases fitting TRBD1. The CDR3 length is 14 residues. Germline lookup yields CDR1 SEHNR and CDR2 FQNEAQ (reference sequence). Trimming cost V 3 bases and J 5 bases; bases outside gene matches: 4. CDR3: CASSFGQGKDTQYF. In DNA form, the CDR3 reads TGTGCCAGCAGCTTCGGACAGGGAAAAGATACGCAGTATTTT.

The chain joins TRBV6-1 to TRBJ1-1; a weak D match, TRBD1 (5 bases). Trimming left V 7 bases short and J 4 bases short, with 10 bases between. Per the germline V gene, CDR1 is MNHNS and CDR2 is SASEGT. This CDR3 comprises 12 residues. The CDR3 region has the DNA TGTGCCAGCACCTCGGGGGGCACTGAAGCTTTCTTT. This codes for CASTSGGTEAFF.

This chain uses TRBV11-2 with TRBJ2-7; D might be TRBD1 (6 bases). Trimming took off 5 bases at V and 2 bases at J, with 16 bases between the two ends. Germline V gene sequence: CDR1 SGHAT, CDR2 FQNNGV. The length of the CDR3 is 15 residues. As DNA, the CDR3 is TGTGCCAGCAGCACCGGGACAAGTGTGGCCTACGAGCAGTACTTC. Protein product: CASSTGTSVAYEQYF. The entire variable domain, with the rest obtained from reference TRBV11-2 and TRBJ2-7, is as follows: EAGVAQSPRYKIIEKRQSVAFWCNPISGHATLYWYQQILGQGPKLLIQFQNNGVVDDSQLPKDRFSAERLKGVDSTLKIQPAKLEDSAVYLCASSTGTSVAYEQYFGPGTRLTVT.

This clone has more than one count but fewer than ten. The rearrangement uses TRBV27 and TRBJ2-2; D gene unclear. Deletions cut 3 bases from V and 6 bases from J, with 11 bases between. The CDR3 spans 14 residues. Looked up from germline, CDR1 is MNHEY and CDR2 is SMNVEV (reference sequence). The CDR3 bases are TGTGCCAGCAGTTTCTCGACTGGAGCCGGGGAGCTGTTTTTT. It yields the protein CASSFSTGAGELFF.